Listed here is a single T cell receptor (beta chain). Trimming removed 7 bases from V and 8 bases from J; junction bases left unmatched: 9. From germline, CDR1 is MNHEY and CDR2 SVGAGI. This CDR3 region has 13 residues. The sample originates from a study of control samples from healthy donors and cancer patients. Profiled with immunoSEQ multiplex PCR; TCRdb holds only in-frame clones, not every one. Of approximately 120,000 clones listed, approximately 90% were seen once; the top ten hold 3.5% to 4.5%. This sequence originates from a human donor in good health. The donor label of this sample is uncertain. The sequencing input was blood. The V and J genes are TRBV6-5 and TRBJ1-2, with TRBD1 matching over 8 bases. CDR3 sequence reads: CASNKQGGGGYTF. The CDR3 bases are TGTGCCAGCAATAAACAGGGGGGAGGCGGCTACACCTTC.